This is a list of T cell receptor beta chains from one sample in a study of blood T cell repertoires in COVID-19. Sequenced by immunoSEQ multiplex PCR; TCRdb stores in-frame clones only, minus some. The table lists some 180,000 clones, around nine tenths of them singletons. The sequenced sample was peripheral blood. Receptors originate from a man between 60 and 75 years old with active or convalescent COVID-19. CDR3s include the opening cysteine and the closing phenylalanine or tryptophan. Clone size, where shown, is once, few, many, or a class for clones that have expanded.

V	size	J	CDR3
TRBV19	NA	TRBJ1-1	CASSILYGQTMNTEAFF
TRBV29-1	NA	TRBJ2-5	CSVKRGMEAQYF
TRBV14	NA	TRBJ2-2	CASSLWASNTGELFF
TRBV7-9	NA	TRBJ2-7	CASSRTSGGQSSYEQYF
TRBV30	NA	TRBJ1-2	CAWGANYYGYTF
TRBV18	NA	TRBJ1-5	CASSPESSNQPQHF
TRBV18	few	TRBJ1-2	CASSRGAGQEGYTF
TRBV4-1	NA	TRBJ1-6	CASSTGQNNSPLHF
TRBV5-6	NA	TRBJ1-4	CASSASGQTNEKLFF
TRBV3-1/TRBV3-2	NA	TRBJ1-6	CASSSTEGQYNSPLHF
TRBV6-6	once	TRBJ1-2	CASSYSDAGNYGYTF
TRBV4-2	NA	TRBJ2-7	CASSRSGTASYEQYF
TRBV7-9	NA	TRBJ1-3	CASSLTGQKSGGNTIYF
TRBV5-1	NA	TRBJ1-1	CASSLAWGPRLTEAFF
TRBV5-1	NA	TRBJ1-1	CASSWTRGGVTEAFF
TRBV6-5	NA	TRBJ2-1	CASSFSGGYNEQFF
TRBV27	NA	TRBJ2-2	CASSQQGASGGELFF
TRBV20-1	NA	TRBJ1-6	CSASGGPNNSPLHF
TRBV15	once	TRBJ1-1	CATSREGMNTEAFF
TRBV24-1	NA	TRBJ2-5	CATSQGALKGQETQYF
TRBV6-2/TRBV6-3	once	TRBJ2-5	CASSSEGVGKTQYF
TRBV4-1	NA	TRBJ2-3	CASSTSRLAGDTDTQYF
TRBV7-9	NA	TRBJ1-2	CASSPRTGNYGYTF
TRBV7-3	NA	TRBJ2-1	CASSLPDSTYNEQFF
TRBV5-1	NA	TRBJ2-2	CASRFRLTGELFF
TRBV11-3	NA	TRBJ2-1	CASSLGSPTSGGAYEQFF
TRBV5-5	NA	TRBJ2-5	CASSSPGQGSQETQYF
TRBV2	NA	TRBJ1-1	CASRGRGAETEAFF
TRBV5-3	once	TRBJ1-3	CARSSGQAISSGNTIYF
TRBV5-6	NA	TRBJ2-7	CASSLVWGQGEGEQYF
TRBV10-3	NA	TRBJ1-1	CAISVQGGTEAFF
TRBV5-1	NA	TRBJ2-2	CASSWLAGNTGELFF
TRBV2	NA	TRBJ1-1	CATREQVNTEAFF
TRBV5-1	NA	TRBJ2-3	CASSSTGGDTDTQYF
TRBV30	NA	TRBJ1-3	CAWSVTGNGNTIYF
TRBV4-1	NA	TRBJ2-7	CASSREGPSSYEQYF
TRBV30	once	TRBJ1-1	CAWARTGLAEAFF
TRBV9	NA	TRBJ2-1	CASSVELDSYNEQFF
TRBV7-2	NA	TRBJ1-6	CASSLTGSYNSPLHF
TRBV7-3	NA	TRBJ1-2	CASSLNGLYGYTF
TRBV7-2	NA	TRBJ2-6	CASSLPRDRGPSGANVLTF
TRBV7-9	NA	TRBJ2-1	CASSLYGNNEQFF
TRBV19	NA	TRBJ1-4	CASSTGQGFEKLFF
TRBV11-1	NA	TRBJ2-5	CASSLVSTWETQYF
TRBV6-6	NA	TRBJ2-7	CASSPPEGTSGGVRF
TRBV4-1	NA	TRBJ1-4	CASSPSLGQVFEKLFF
TRBV11-2	few	TRBJ1-6	CASSPGRGQGVVSPLHF
TRBV13	NA	TRBJ2-7	CASSFGDRSYEQYF
TRBV9	NA	TRBJ2-5	CASSVGLAGEETQYF
TRBV7-9	NA	TRBJ2-1	CASSFRGDITYNEQFF
TRBV5-6	NA	TRBJ2-5	CASSLGLAGAPGTQYF
TRBV6-5	NA	TRBJ2-6	CASAKYRSGANVLTF
TRBV25-1	NA	TRBJ1-2	CASSDSGTGGYGYTF
TRBV5-1	NA	TRBJ2-7	CASSLRFGGFKSYEQYF
TRBV7-3	once	TRBJ2-5	CASSLRGGEGETQYF
TRBV10-3	NA	TRBJ2-2	CATAGNTGELFF
TRBV19	NA	TRBJ1-1	CATSLRLGPLVNTEAFF
TRBV5-1	once	TRBJ1-3	CASSGQGTNTIYF
TRBV3-1/TRBV3-2	NA	TRBJ2-3	CASSQQGTDTQYF
TRBV10-3	NA	TRBJ1-2	CAIRPGQGPNYGYTF